These 10 T cell receptor beta chains originate from one sample sequenced in a study of blood T cell repertoires in COVID-19. TCRdb keeps only in-frame clones here, not all; method: immunoSEQ multiplex PCR. The sample lists about 120,000 clones, around four fifths occurring once. Sequencing used peripheral blood. Receptors originate from a man in his 70s with active or convalescent COVID-19.

V usage is TRBV6-5 and J usage is TRBJ1-2, with 7 positions matching TRBD1. The CDR3 is 14 amino acids. The V segment lost 8 bases and the J segment 4 bases; nucleotides outside the gene matches: 10. CDR1 and CDR2 from the germline V gene are MNHEY and SVGAGI. The CDR3 DNA follows: TGTGCCAGCCCTAAAGCCGGGACAGCCTATGGCTACACCTTC. As protein: CASPKAGTAYGYTF.

The chain links TRBV5-6 to TRBJ1-2; 9 bases align to TRBD1. Germline assignment: CDR1 SGHDT and CDR2 YYEEEE. The V gene end was trimmed by 9 bases and the J gene end by 8 bases; junction bases not matched to a gene: 23. This CDR3 comprises 17 residues. The CDR3 DNA reads TGTGCCACAGGGGCACTGACCCCCCAACAGGGGGCTCAGGGCTACACCTTC. This encodes CATGALTPQQGAQGYTF.

This clone has only one observation. V gene TRBV3-1 (or the pseudogene TRBV3-2) combines with J gene TRBJ1-2, with D possibly matching TRBD1 (5 bases). This CDR3 is built from 13 residues. Germline CDR1 reads LGHDT; CDR2 reads YNNKEL (reference sequence). Trimming removed 1 base from V and 8 bases from J, with 11 bases in between. CDR3 loop: CASSQAGSRGYTF. DNA of the CDR3: TGTGCCAGCAGCCAAGCAGGGTCTCGAGGCTACACCTTC.

The chain joins TRBV19 to TRBJ1-2; TRBD1 is a possible D gene (6 bases). The CDR3 covers 15 residues. CDR1 and CDR2 (germline): LNHDA, SQIVND (reference sequence). V was clipped by 0 bases and J by 6 bases, with 14 bases between them. CDR3 sequence: CASSIEAGQADGYTF. The CDR3 DNA follows: TGTGCCAGTAGTATAGAAGCGGGACAAGCTGATGGCTACACCTTC.

The chain has TRBV29-1 and TRBJ1-2; D gene ambiguous. Germline V gene data show CDR1 as SQVTM and CDR2 as ANQGSEA. This CDR3 contains 12 residues. V was pared by 3 bases and J by 4 bases, with 9 bases between. The CDR3 spells CSVEGRSYGYTF. In nucleotides, the CDR3 is TGCAGCGTTGAGGGCCGGTCCTATGGCTACACCTTC.

The chain combines TRBV3-1 (or the pseudogene TRBV3-2) with TRBJ2-7; tentatively, D is TRBD1 (5 bases). This CDR3 spans 14 amino acids. Trimming took 3 bases from V and 0 from J, leaving 9 bases between them. CDR1 and CDR2 (germline): LGHDT, YNNKEL (reference sequence). CDR3 residues: CASSQATASYEQYF. The DNA for the CDR3 is TGTGCCAGCAGCCAGGCGACAGCCTCCTACGAGCAGTACTTC.

V and J are TRBV29-1 and TRBJ1-2; no clear D gene. The CDR3 consists of 12 residues. Germline V gene sequence: CDR1 SQVTM, CDR2 ANQGSEA. Trimming stripped 0 bases from V and 7 bases from J, with 9 bases between. This chain's CDR3 is CSVEDSGTGYTF. The CDR3 DNA is TGCAGCGTTGAAGATTCGGGAACTGGCTACACCTTC.

The J gene is TRBJ2-2, the V gene TRBV19; 8 bases match TRBD1. Trimming removed 4 bases from V and 1 base from J; junction bases left unmatched: 2. In germline, CDR1 is LNHDA, CDR2 SQIVND (reference sequence). This CDR3 has 15 residues. Here the CDR3 DNA reads TGTGCCAGTAGTACTGGGACAGGGAACACCGGGGAGCTGTTTTTT. This sequence encodes CASSTGTGNTGELFF.

The J gene is TRBJ1-5, the V gene TRBV5-6; 7 positions match TRBD1. The CDR3 contains 15 residues. Germline lookup yields CDR1 SGHDT and CDR2 YYEEEE. Germline trimming cut 3 bases from V and 6 bases from J; bases unmatched to any gene: 9. This chain's CDR3 is CASSSSGGLGQPQHF. The CDR3, as DNA: TGTGCCAGCAGCTCCTCAGGGGGGCTCGGTCAGCCCCAGCATTTT.

As for this clone: Being one base from a much bigger clone, this may be a read error. The chain joins TRBV27 to TRBJ1-1; D is possibly TRBD1 (6 bases). Trimming left V 4 bases short and J 1 base short, with 10 bases between. Per germline, CDR1 MNHEY and CDR2 SMNVEV (reference sequence). The CDR3 sequence is 14 residues long. CDR3 residues: CASSYLQGNTEAFF. The CDR3, as DNA: TGTGCCAGCAGTTACCTACAGGGGAACACTGAAGCTTTCTTT.